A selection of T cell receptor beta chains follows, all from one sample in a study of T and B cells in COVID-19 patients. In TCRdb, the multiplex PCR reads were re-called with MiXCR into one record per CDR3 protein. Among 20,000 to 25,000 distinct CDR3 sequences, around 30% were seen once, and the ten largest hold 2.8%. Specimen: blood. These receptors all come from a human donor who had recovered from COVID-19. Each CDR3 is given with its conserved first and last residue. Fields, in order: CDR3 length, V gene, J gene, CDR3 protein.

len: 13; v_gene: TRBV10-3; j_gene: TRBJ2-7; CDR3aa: CAISDPDSYEQYF
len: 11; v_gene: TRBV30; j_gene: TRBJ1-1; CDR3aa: CARDRGTEAFF
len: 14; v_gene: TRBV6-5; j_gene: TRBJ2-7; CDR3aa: CASRLTSGGYEQYF
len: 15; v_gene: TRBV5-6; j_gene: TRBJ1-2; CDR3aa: CASSLALGVQHGYTF
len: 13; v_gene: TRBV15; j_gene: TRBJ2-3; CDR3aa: CATSSPLTDTQYF
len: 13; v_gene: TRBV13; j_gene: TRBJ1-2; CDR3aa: CASSLVGGESYTF
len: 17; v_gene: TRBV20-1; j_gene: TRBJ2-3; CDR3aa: CSARDRRRDTVTDTQYF
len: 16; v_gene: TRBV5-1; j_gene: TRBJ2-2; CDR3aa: CASSSRTITNTGELFF
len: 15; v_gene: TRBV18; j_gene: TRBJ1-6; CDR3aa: CASSPTGVGNSPLHF
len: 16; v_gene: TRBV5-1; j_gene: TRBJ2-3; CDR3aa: CASSLGLAGVLDTQYF
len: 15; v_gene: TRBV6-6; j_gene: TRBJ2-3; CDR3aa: CASSYMIFLGDTQYF
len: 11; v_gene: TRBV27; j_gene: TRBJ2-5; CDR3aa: CASSFLETQYF
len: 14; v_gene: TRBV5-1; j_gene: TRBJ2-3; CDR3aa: CASSFSGQQDTQYF
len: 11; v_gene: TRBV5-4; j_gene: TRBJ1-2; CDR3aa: CASSLEYGYTF
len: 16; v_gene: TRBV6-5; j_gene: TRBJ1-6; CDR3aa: CASSVVVYGDNSPLHF
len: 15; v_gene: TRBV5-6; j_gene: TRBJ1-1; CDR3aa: CASSPPTGGNTKAFF
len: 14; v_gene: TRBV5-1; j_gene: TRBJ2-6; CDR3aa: CASSSTSGANVLTF
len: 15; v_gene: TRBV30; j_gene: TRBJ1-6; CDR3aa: CAWSQNGNYNSPLHF
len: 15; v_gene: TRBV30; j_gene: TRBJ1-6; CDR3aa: CAWSNRQNYNSPLHF